The subject of this entry is one T cell receptor beta chain. Its antigen is unidentified. This entry comes from a study of OX40 agonist ivuxolimab in advanced cancers. The V gene's germline CDR1 is SGHTA and CDR2 FQGNSA. This CDR3 region has 15 residues. V shed 3 bases and J shed 5 bases, with 13 bases lying between them. The table came from immunoSEQ multiplex PCR; TCRdb's copy has only in-frame clones and leaves some out. The sample contains some 42,000 clones, roughly four fifths of which appear only once. Findings and caveats of the study: Antigens targeted by the expanded peripheral T cells were not determined.

The source was CD4+ or CD8+ T cells sorted from blood, collected in a trial of the OX40 agonist ivuxolimab. The receptor's source is an adult with an advanced solid tumor such as melanoma, head and neck, liver or kidney cancer. The V gene is TRBV7-2, the J gene TRBJ1-4; D not certain. The CDR3 is CASSLSVQANEKLFF. The CDR3 DNA reads TGTGCCAGCAGCTTGTCGGTCCAGGCAAATGAAAAACTGTTTTTT.